Below are 30 T cell receptor beta chains sequenced from a single sample in a study of blood T cells in healthy people across ages (dated by TCRdb to 2014 to 2015). The library came from 5' RACE. TCRdb records Illumina HiSeq 2500 as the sequencer. A second PCR of about 6 to 12 cycles was performed with a sample-barcoded 5' primer and a J-beta primer mix. TCRdb ran its own pipeline on the public reads, namely fastp trimming at Q25 and MiXCR clone calling, and kept in-frame beta chains. Here each entry gathers all rows of one CDR3 protein and keeps the most common genes and DNA. Across this sample there are more than 1.4 million distinct CDR3 sequences, with 42% seen only once. The biggest ten clones account for roughly 7.9% of the sample. Input material: blood. These receptors all stem from a woman aged 18-35 years in good health.

V usage is TRBV2 and J usage is TRBJ2-4; TRBD1 might be the D (6 bases). The last part of the DNA fits TRBJ2-7 better; the J call may be wrong. CDR3 length equals 11 residues. Per germline, CDR1 SNHLY and CDR2 FYNNEI. As DNA, the CDR3 is TGTGGTACGAGGGGGTTGAACGAGCAGTACTTC. Encoded protein: CGTRGLNEQYF.

This sequence joins TRBV7-2 and TRBJ2-3; no firm D call. This CDR3 is 14 amino acids long. V lost 2 bases, J lost 3 bases, and 9 bases lay in between. Germline CDR1 reads SGHTA; CDR2 reads FQGNSA. The CDR3 is CASSLSYSTDTQYF. The CDR3 nucleotides read TGTGCCAGCAGCTTAAGCTACTCGACAGATACGCAGTATTTT.

The CDR3 reads CASSPAGESTDTQYF. CDR3 nucleotides: TGTGCCAGCAGCCCCGCTGGGGAGAGCACAGATACGCAGTATTTT. The chain carries TRBV11-3 and TRBJ2-3; TRBD2 is a possible D gene (5 bases). This CDR3 has 15 residues. V was clipped by 5 bases and J by 0 bases, with 12 bases between them. In germline, CDR1 is SGHNT, CDR2 YENEEA.

In this sample, this clonotype turned up a few times. The V gene is TRBV7-3, the J gene TRBJ2-1; no reliable D call. The ends were cut back, 2 bases at V and 2 bases at J, with 10 bases in the middle. The CDR3 loop spans 15 amino acids. CDR1 is SGHTA and CDR2 is FQGTGA in the germline V gene. The CDR3 nucleotides are TGTGCCAGCAGCTTACAGACGGCCCCCTACAATGAGCAGTTCTTC. Protein: CASSLQTAPYNEQFF.

The rearrangement joins TRBV7-9 to TRBJ1-6, with 8 bases that match TRBD1. V lost 8 bases to trimming and J lost 10 bases; unmatched junction nucleotides: 4. The CDR3 is made up of 12 amino acids. Per germline, CDR1 SEHNR and CDR2 FQNEAQ (reference sequence). CDR3 sequence: CASRQGRSPLHF. In DNA form, the CDR3 reads TGTGCCAGCCGACAGGGGAGGTCACCCCTCCACTTT.

This clonotype has only one observation. The genes are TRBV21-1 and TRBJ1-1; the DNA was not compared with TRBD1, the D call given in the table. TRBV21-1 is noted as a pseudogene. The CDR3 has 17 residues. CDR3 nucleotides: TGTGCCAGCAGCAAAAGGGGGCACCTTTATGGGGGAACTGAAGCTTTCTTT. It encodes CASSKRGHLYGGTEAFF.

This sequence joins TRBV5-5 and TRBJ2-1; D perhaps matches TRBD1 (5 bases). CDR3 length equals 16 residues. Trimming took off 1 base at V and 0 bases at J, with 11 bases between the two ends. Germline CDR1 reads SGHKS; CDR2 reads YYEKEE (reference sequence). Here the CDR3 reads CASSLRGFPSYNEQFF. CDR3 nucleotides: TGTGCCAGCAGCTTGAGGGGATTCCCCTCCTACAATGAGCAGTTCTTC. The entire variable domain, with the rest obtained from reference TRBV5-5 and TRBJ2-1, is as follows: DAGVTQSPTHLIKTRGQQVTLRCSPISGHKSVSWYQQVLGQGPQFIFQYYEKEERGRGNFPDRFSARQFPNYSSELNVNALLLGDSALYLCASSLRGFPSYNEQFFGPGTRLTVL.

This clonotype was counted a few times. The chain couples TRBV24-1 to TRBJ2-1, with TRBD1 identical over 10 bases. V shed 4 bases, J shed 5 bases, and the junction held 7 bases outside the gene matches. This CDR3 spans 16 amino acids. Germline V gene sequence: CDR1 KGHDR, CDR2 SFDVKD. The CDR3 DNA sequence: TGTGCCACCAGTGACGCCGGGACAGGGGTCCACAATGAGCAGTTCTTC. This encodes CATSDAGTGVHNEQFF.

The V gene is TRBV11-2, the J gene TRBJ2-5; weak D call: TRBD2 (6 bases). Trimming stripped 2 bases from V and 5 bases from J, with 15 bases between. CDR1 SGHAT and CDR2 FQNNGV come from the germline V gene. The CDR3 length is 15 residues. The CDR3 is CASSLKAGSRETQYF. Written as DNA, the CDR3 is TGTGCCAGCAGCTTAAAGGCCGGGAGTCGGGAGACCCAGTACTTC.

This clonotype was recorded at least ten times. V usage is TRBV4-2 and J usage is TRBJ2-1, with a weak D call TRBD2 (6 bases). Germline V CDR1 and CDR2: LGHNA, YNFKEQ. The ends were cut back, 2 bases at V and 4 bases at J, with 15 bases in the middle. The CDR3 is 16 amino acids. CDR3 amino acids: CASSQTTSSLYNEQFF. The CDR3 DNA reads as TGTGCCAGCAGCCAAACTACTAGCTCCCTATACAATGAGCAGTTCTTC.

This sequence joins TRBV12-3 or TRBV12-4 and TRBJ2-7, with TRBD2 identical over 13 bases. V shed 3 bases and J 4 bases; nucleotides not matched to a gene: 6. This CDR3 is 16 amino acids long. The DNA of the CDR3 is TGTGCCAGCAGTTTCGGACTAGCGGGAGCTTGGTACGAGCAGTACTTC. It is translated as CASSFGLAGAWYEQYF.

Concerning this clonotype itself: Just one base apart from a much larger clone, this may be a read error. This chain links TRBV4-2 with TRBJ2-1; D possibly corresponds to TRBD1 (6 bases). The germline V gene has CDR1 LGHNA and CDR2 YNFKEQ. The CDR3 sequence is 16 residues long. Written as DNA, the CDR3 is TGTGCCAGCAGCCAAGACAGCCAGGGGCCCTACAATGAGCGGTTCTTC. The encoded protein is CASSQDSQGPYNERFF.

CDR3 in amino acids: CASSGTSLGTDTQYF. The CDR3 DNA reads TGTGCCAGCAGCGGGACTAGCCTTGGCACAGATACGCAGTATTTT. The chain recombines TRBV7-9 with TRBJ2-3; 9 nucleotides line up with TRBD2. The CDR3 is made up of 15 amino acids. From germline, CDR1 is SEHNR and CDR2 FQNEAQ (reference sequence). J was trimmed by 1 base and V by 5 bases; bases with no gene match: 4.

This clonotype was seen once. The rearrangement links TRBV6-6 to TRBJ2-7; 7 bases fit TRBD1. The V gene's germline CDR1 is MNHNY and CDR2 SVGAGI (reference sequence). J gave up 7 bases and V 6 bases, and 12 bases lay outside the gene matches. This CDR3 is built from 14 residues. CDR3 DNA sequence: TGTGCCAGCAGGTCCGGGACAGTCCTACGAGAGCAGTACTTC. Its translation: CASRSGTVLREQYF.

The sample holds a few counts of this clonotype. The chain has TRBV6-5 and TRBJ2-7; 10 bases map to TRBD2. The CDR3 spans 14 residues. The germline V gene encodes CDR1 MNHEY and CDR2 SVGAGI. Trimming at V came to 5 bases and at J to 4 bases, leaving 5 bases not matched to a gene. The CDR3 DNA reads TGTGCCAGCAGTGAGCGGGAGGGCCGGTACGAGCAGTACTTC. It translates to CASSEREGRYEQYF.

This clonotype has just a few counts. CDR3 residues: CASTQGDRYGYTF. The CDR3 region has the DNA TGCGCCAGCACCCAAGGGGACCGCTATGGCTACACCTTC. This chain connects TRBV5-1 to TRBJ1-2; D possibly corresponds to TRBD1 (5 bases). The V gene lost 6 bases and the J gene lost 4 bases, with 13 bases spanning the gap. The CDR3 is made up of 13 amino acids. The germline gives CDR1 SGHRS, CDR2 YFSETQ.

This chain links TRBV10-3 with TRBJ2-7; D might be TRBD2 (7 bases). Germline V CDR1 and CDR2: ENHRY, SYGVKD. This CDR3 spans 15 amino acids. Trimming removed 11 bases from V and 2 bases from J, with 22 bases in between. The CDR3 region has the DNA TGTGCCGCCAACGGAAGGGGGGAGGGGGCCTACGAGCAGTACTTC. Protein: CAANGRGEGAYEQYF.

The V gene is TRBV7-2, the J gene TRBJ2-7; 12 positions match TRBD2. The CDR3 contains 18 residues. After removal of 1 base from V and 7 bases from J, the junction contained 14 bases not matched to a gene. The V gene's germline CDR1 is SGHTA and CDR2 FQGNSA. The CDR3, as DNA: TGTGCCAGCAGCTTAGTCCCTAGCGGGGGGGCGTCCTACAATGAGCAGTACTTC. It specifies CASSLVPSGGASYNEQYF.

The chain has TRBV5-1 and TRBJ2-7; 11 nucleotides line up with TRBD2. Losses at the gene ends were 2 bases for V and 3 bases for J; bases not matched to a gene: 7. Germline CDR1 and CDR2: SGHRS and YFSETQ. The CDR3 is 16 amino acids. CDR3 DNA sequence: TGCGCCAGCAGCTTTACCCTAGCGGGGGGCCACTACGAGCAGTACTTC. This encodes CASSFTLAGGHYEQYF.

The chain has TRBV20-1 and TRBJ2-4; 8 bases fit TRBD2. The CDR3 runs 13 residues. Germline V CDR1 and CDR2: DFQATT, SNEGSKA (reference sequence). CDR3 amino acids: CSLPRGGTGIQYF. CDR3 coding DNA: TGCAGCCTACCCCGCGGGGGGACGGGCATTCAGTACTTC.

V is TRBV6-5 and J is TRBJ1-1; D is unclear. The CDR3 extends over 11 amino acids. The germline gives CDR1 MNHEY, CDR2 SVGAGI. V shed 0 bases and J shed 9 bases, with 5 bases lying between them. CDR3 sequence reads: CASSYSGKAFF. DNA of the CDR3: TGTGCCAGCAGTTACTCCGGAAAAGCTTTCTTT.

This clonotype occurred once. J is TRBJ2-3 and V is TRBV2; 7 nucleotides line up with TRBD2. The CDR3 is made up of 15 amino acids. CDR1 SNHLY and CDR2 FYNNEI come from the germline V gene. The ends lost 3 bases at V and 3 bases at J; junction bases unmatched: 6. Here the CDR3 DNA reads TGTGCCAGCAGTGATCGCGGGAGAGTTACAGATACGCAGTATTTT. Amino acid sequence: CASSDRGRVTDTQYF.

The chain joins TRBV3-1 to TRBJ1-1, with TRBD1 as a possible D gene (6 bases). V lost 1 base and J 1 base, leaving 13 bases between the germline ends. The V gene's germline CDR1 is LGHDT and CDR2 YNNKEL (reference sequence). The CDR3 loop spans 16 amino acids. The DNA of the CDR3 is TGTGCCAGCAGCCAAGGGGGGGGGACAACGAACACTGAAGCTTTCTTT. Residues: CASSQGGGTTNTEAFF.

The chain combines TRBV5-1 with TRBJ2-1; D is ambiguous. The CDR3 sequence is 14 residues long. V lost 3 bases and J 2 bases, leaving 9 bases between the germline ends. CDR1 is SGHRS, CDR2 YFSETQ, per germline. The CDR3 DNA sequence: TGCGCCAGCAGCTCGGAAAGACCCTACAATGAGCAGTTCTTC. Translation: CASSSERPYNEQFF. The whole variable domain, filled in from reference TRBV5-1 and TRBJ2-1, reads KAGVTQTPRYLIKTRGQQVTLSCSPISGHRSVSWYQQTPGQGLQFLFEYFSETQRNKGNFPGRFSGRQFSNSRSEMNVSTLELGDSALYLCASSSERPYNEQFFGPGTRLTVL.

This chain links TRBV5-1 with TRBJ1-1, with a possible D match to TRBD1 (6 bases). The germline V gene encodes CDR1 SGHRS and CDR2 YFSETQ. Trimming took 0 bases from V and 9 from J, leaving 15 bases between them. The CDR3 sequence is 14 residues long. The CDR3 DNA is TGCGCCAGCAGCTTGGGCGGGGGCCCAATTAAAGCTTTCTTT. Amino acids: CASSLGGGPIKAFF.

The rearrangement uses TRBV29-1 and TRBJ1-1, with D possibly matching TRBD1 (5 bases). The length of the CDR3 is 11 residues. Germline lookup yields CDR1 SQVTM and CDR2 ANQGSEA. V was trimmed by 4 bases and J by 7 bases, leaving 10 bases between them. The CDR3 DNA sequence: TGCAGCGTTGGCGGGGCCTTTGAAGCTTTCTTT. Its protein is CSVGGAFEAFF. Combining the CDR3 with reference TRBV29-1 and TRBJ1-1 gives the whole variable domain SAVISQKPSRDICQRGTSLTIQCQVDSQVTMMFWYRQQPGQSLTLIATANQGSEATYESGFVIDKFPISRPNLTFSTLTVSNMSPEDSSIYLCSVGGAFEAFFGQGTRLTVV.

The V call is TRBV7-2, the J call TRBJ2-1, with 8 nucleotides matching TRBD2. This CDR3 has 16 residues. V shed 5 bases and J 3 bases; nucleotides not matched to a gene: 9. Looked up from germline, CDR1 is SGHTA and CDR2 is FQGNSA. DNA of the CDR3: TGTGCCAGCAGCCCACCGGGGGGACTAGTCTACAATGAGCAGTTCTTC. Its protein is CASSPPGGLVYNEQFF.

The chain is built from TRBV7-6 and TRBJ2-1; D is possibly TRBD2 (7 bases). Trimming left V 8 bases short and J 4 bases short, with 21 bases between. Germline CDR1 SGHVS, CDR2 FNYEAQ. The CDR3 spans 16 residues. CDR3 DNA sequence: TGTGCCAGCGCCACTGGGGGAGGGGGGAAGTACAATGAGCAGTTCTTC. Translation: CASATGGGGKYNEQFF.

This clonotype occurred a few times. V and J are TRBV12-3 or TRBV12-4 and TRBJ2-7; TRBD2 matches at 11 bases. This CDR3 is 16 amino acids long. V dropped 3 bases and J dropped 6; count of bases not matched to a gene: 10. This chain's CDR3 is CASSLPSGRLRSEQYF. The CDR3 coding sequence is TGTGCCAGCAGTTTGCCTAGCGGGAGGTTAAGGAGCGAGCAGTACTTC.

The chain couples TRBV20-1 to TRBJ1-2, with TRBD1 identical over 8 bases. V lost 7 bases to trimming and J lost 4 bases; unmatched junction nucleotides: 8. Looked up from germline, CDR1 is DFQATT and CDR2 is SNEGSKA (reference sequence). This CDR3 spans 13 amino acids. DNA of the CDR3: TGCAGTGTTCCGGTACAGGGGGTCTATGGCTACACCTTC. Amino acids: CSVPVQGVYGYTF.